This T cell receptor beta chain was obtained from a study of Ad26.COV2.S vaccination and SARS-CoV-2 variants. Study-level points and caveats: The TCR breadth and depth analyses may have understated or missed part of the total T cell responses. Substantial breadth was reportedly displayed by spike-specific CD8+ and CD4+ T cell responses after vaccination.

Trimming cost V 6 bases and J 0 bases, with 11 bases left between them. The CDR3 runs 14 residues. Germline loops: CDR1 MDHEN, CDR2 SYDVKM. The table came from immunoSEQ multiplex PCR; TCRdb's copy has only in-frame clones and leaves some out. The table has over 350,000 clones, about 88% seen once; the top ten hold 3.5%. As to treatment: some 19 received Ad26.COV2.S at low or high dose, single or two shots; a few received placebo; per-sample allocation not given. Following the first vaccine or placebo injection, samples were taken on day 63. Turning to this clone: Antigen unknown.

This sequence originates from a person between 18 and 60 years old who received the Ad26.COV2.S COVID-19 vaccine or a placebo. The starting material was peripheral blood, obtained in a trial of Ad26.COV2.S vaccine versus placebo. The chain joins TRBV28 to TRBJ1-1; D not certain. This chain's CDR3 is CASRPGGLNTEAFF. The DNA for the CDR3 is TGTGCCAGCAGACCAGGAGGCTTGAACACTGAAGCTTTCTTT. The complete variable domain, with remaining parts taken from reference TRBV28 and TRBJ1-1, reads DVKVTQSSRYLVKRTGEKVFLECVQDMDHENMFWYRQDPGLGLRLIYFSYDVKMKEKGDIPEGYSVSREKKERFSLILESASTNQTSMYLCASRPGGLNTEAFFGQGTRLTVV.